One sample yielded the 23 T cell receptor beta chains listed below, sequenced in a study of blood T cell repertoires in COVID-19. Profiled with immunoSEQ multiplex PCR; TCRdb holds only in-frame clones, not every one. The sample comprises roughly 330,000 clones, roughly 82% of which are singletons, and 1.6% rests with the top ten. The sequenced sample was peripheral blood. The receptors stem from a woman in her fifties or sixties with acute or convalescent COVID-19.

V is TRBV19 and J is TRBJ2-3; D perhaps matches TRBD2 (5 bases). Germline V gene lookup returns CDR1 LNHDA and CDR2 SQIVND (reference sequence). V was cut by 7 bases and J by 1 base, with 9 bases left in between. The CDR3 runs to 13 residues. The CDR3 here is CASTQAGTDTQYF. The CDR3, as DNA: TGTGCCAGTACTCAAGCGGGCACAGATACGCAGTATTTT.

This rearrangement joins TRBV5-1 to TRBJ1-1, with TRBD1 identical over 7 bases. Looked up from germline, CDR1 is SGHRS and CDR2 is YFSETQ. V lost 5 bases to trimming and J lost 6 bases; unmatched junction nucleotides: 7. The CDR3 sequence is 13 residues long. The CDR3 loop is CASSRTGVSEAFF. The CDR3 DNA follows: TGCGCCAGCAGTCGTACAGGGGTCTCTGAAGCTTTCTTT.

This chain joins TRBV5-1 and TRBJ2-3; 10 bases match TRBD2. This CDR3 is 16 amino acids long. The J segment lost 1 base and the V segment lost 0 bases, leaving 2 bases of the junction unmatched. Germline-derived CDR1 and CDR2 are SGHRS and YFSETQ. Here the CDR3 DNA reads TGCGCCAGCAGCTTGGTCCTAGCGGGAGGCACAGATACGCAGTATTTT. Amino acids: CASSLVLAGGTDTQYF.

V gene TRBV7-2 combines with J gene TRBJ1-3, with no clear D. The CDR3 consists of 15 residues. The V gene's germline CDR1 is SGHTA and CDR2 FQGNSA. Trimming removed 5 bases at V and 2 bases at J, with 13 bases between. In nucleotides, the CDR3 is TGTGCCAGCAGCGGTACATTGGGCGCTGGAAACACCATATATTTT. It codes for CASSGTLGAGNTIYF.

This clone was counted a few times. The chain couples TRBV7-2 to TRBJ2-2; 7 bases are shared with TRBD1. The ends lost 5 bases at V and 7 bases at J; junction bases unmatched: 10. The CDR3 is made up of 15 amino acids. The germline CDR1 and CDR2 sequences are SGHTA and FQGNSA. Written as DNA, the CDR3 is TGTGCCAGCAGCCCCGGACAGGTCTTTGGCGGGGAGCTGTTTTTT. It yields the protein CASSPGQVFGGELFF.

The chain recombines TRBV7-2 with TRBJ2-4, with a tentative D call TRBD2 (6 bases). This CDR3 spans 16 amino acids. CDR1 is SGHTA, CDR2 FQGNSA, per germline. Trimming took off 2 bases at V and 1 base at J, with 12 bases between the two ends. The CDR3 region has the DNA TGTGCCAGCAGCTTAACGGGAGTGGGGGCCAAAAACATTCAGTACTTC. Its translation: CASSLTGVGAKNIQYF.

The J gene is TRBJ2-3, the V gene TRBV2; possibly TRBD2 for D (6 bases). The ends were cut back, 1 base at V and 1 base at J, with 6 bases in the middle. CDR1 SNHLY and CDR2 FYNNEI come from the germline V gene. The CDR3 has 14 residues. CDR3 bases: TGTGCCAGCAGTGAAGGCGGGGGCACAGATACGCAGTATTTT. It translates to CASSEGGGTDTQYF.

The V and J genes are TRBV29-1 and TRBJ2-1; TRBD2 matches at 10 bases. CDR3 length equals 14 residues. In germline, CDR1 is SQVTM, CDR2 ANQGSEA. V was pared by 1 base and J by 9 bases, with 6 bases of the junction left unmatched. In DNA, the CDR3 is TGCAGCGTTGAAGGGCTAGCGGGAGAAGTTGAGCAGTTCTTC. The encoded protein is CSVEGLAGEVEQFF.

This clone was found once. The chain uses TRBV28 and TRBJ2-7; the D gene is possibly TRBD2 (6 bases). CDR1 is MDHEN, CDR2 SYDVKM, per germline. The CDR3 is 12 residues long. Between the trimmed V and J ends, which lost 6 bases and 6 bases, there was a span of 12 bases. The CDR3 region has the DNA TGTGCCAGCAGCGAGGAGGGTGGCGAGCAGTACTTC. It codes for CASSEEGGEQYF. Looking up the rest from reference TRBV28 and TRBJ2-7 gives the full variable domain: DVKVTQSSRYLVKRTGEKVFLECVQDMDHENMFWYRQDPGLGLRLIYFSYDVKMKEKGDIPEGYSVSREKKERFSLILESASTNQTSMYLCASSEEGGEQYFGPGTRLTVT.

In DNA form, the CDR3 reads TGCGCCAGCAGCCCAAGTCCGATAGCGGGAGTAGAGACCCAGTACTTC. Translated: CASSPSPIAGVETQYF. This chain uses TRBV5-1 with TRBJ2-5; 9 positions agree with TRBD2. The CDR3 sequence is 16 residues long. Germline V gene lookup returns CDR1 SGHRS and CDR2 YFSETQ. Trimming at V came to 4 bases and at J to 4 bases, leaving 11 bases not matched to a gene. The variable domain in full, with the rest retrieved from reference TRBV5-1 and TRBJ2-5, is KAGVTQTPRYLIKTRGQQVTLSCSPISGHRSVSWYQQTPGQGLQFLFEYFSETQRNKGNFPGRFSGRQFSNSRSEMNVSTLELGDSALYLCASSPSPIAGVETQYFGPGTRLLVL.

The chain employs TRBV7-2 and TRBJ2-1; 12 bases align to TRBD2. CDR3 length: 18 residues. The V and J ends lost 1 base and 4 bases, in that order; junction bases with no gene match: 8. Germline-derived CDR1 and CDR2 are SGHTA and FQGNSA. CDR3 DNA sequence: TGTGCCAGCAGCTTAGTCAATTTAGGACTAGCGGGGTACAATGAGCAGTTCTTC. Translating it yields CASSLVNLGLAGYNEQFF. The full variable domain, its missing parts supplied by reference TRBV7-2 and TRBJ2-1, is GAGVSQSPSNKVTEKGKDVELRCDPISGHTALYWYRQSLGQGLEFLIYFQGNSAPDKSGLPSDRFSAERTGGSVSTLTIQRTQQEDSAVYLCASSLVNLGLAGYNEQFFGPGTRLTVL.

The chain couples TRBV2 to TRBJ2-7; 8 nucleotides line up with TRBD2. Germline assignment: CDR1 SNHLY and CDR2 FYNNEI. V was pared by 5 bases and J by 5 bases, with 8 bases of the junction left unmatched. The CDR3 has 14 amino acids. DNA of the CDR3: TGTGCCAGCAGTAAGACTGCGGGAGGTAACGAGCAGTACTTC. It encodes CASSKTAGGNEQYF.

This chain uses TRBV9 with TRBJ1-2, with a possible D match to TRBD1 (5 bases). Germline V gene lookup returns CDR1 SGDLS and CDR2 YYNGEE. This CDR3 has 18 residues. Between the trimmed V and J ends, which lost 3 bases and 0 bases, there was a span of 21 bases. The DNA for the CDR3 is TGTGCCAGCAGCGAGACCCGCCTTAACAGGCCATCTAACTATGGCTACACCTTC. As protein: CASSETRLNRPSNYGYTF.

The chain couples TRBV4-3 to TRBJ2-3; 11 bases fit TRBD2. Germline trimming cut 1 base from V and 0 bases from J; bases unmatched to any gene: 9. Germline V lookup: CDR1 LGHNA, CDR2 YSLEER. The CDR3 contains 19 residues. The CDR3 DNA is TGCGCCAGCAGCCAAGCCAGTACTAGCGGGGGCCTCAGCACAGATACGCAGTATTTT. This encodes CASSQASTSGGLSTDTQYF.

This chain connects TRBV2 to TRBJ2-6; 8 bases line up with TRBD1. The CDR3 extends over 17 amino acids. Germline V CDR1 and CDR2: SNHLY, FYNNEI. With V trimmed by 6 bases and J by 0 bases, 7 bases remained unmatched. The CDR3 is CASRDPQGGSGANVLTF. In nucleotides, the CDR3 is TGTGCCAGCAGGGACCCACAGGGGGGCTCTGGGGCCAACGTCCTGACTTTC.

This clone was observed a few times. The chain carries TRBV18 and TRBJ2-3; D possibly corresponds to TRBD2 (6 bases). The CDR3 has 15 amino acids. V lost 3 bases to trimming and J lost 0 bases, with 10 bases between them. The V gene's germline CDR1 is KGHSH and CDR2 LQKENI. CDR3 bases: TGTGCCAGCTCACCGGTTAGCGGTAGCACAGATACGCAGTATTTT. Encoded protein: CASSPVSGSTDTQYF.

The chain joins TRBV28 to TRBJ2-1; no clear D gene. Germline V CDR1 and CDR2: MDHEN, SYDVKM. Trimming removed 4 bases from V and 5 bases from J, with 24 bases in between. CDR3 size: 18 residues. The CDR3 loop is CASSSPPLISSPDNEQFF. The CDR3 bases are TGTGCCAGCAGTTCTCCCCCCCTAATCTCCTCCCCTGACAATGAGCAGTTCTTC.

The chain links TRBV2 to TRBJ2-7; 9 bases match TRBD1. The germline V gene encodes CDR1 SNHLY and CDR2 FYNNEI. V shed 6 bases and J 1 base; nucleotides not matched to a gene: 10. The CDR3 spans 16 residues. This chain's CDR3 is CASRGLQGALSYEQYF. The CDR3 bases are TGTGCCAGCAGGGGTTTACAGGGGGCGTTATCCTACGAGCAGTACTTC. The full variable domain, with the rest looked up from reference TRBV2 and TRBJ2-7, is EPEVTQTPSHQVTQMGQEVILRCVPISNHLYFYWYRQILGQKVEFLVSFYNNEISEKSEIFDDQFSVERPDGSNFTLKIRSTKLEDSAMYFCASRGLQGALSYEQYFGPGTRLTVT.

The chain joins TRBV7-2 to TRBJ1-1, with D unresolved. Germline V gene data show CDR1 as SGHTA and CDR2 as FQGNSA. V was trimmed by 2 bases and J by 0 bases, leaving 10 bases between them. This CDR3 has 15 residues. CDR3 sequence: CASSLFPSMNTEAFF. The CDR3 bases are TGTGCCAGCAGCTTATTCCCATCAATGAACACTGAAGCTTTCTTT.

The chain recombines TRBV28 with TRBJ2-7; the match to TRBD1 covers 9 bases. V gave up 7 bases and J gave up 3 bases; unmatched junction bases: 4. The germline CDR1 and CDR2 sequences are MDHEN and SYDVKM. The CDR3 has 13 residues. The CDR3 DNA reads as TGTGCCAGCACGGGACAGGGTGTCTACGAGCAGTACTTC. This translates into CASTGQGVYEQYF. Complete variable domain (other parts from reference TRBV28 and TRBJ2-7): DVKVTQSSRYLVKRTGEKVFLECVQDMDHENMFWYRQDPGLGLRLIYFSYDVKMKEKGDIPEGYSVSREKKERFSLILESASTNQTSMYLCASTGQGVYEQYFGPGTRLTVT.

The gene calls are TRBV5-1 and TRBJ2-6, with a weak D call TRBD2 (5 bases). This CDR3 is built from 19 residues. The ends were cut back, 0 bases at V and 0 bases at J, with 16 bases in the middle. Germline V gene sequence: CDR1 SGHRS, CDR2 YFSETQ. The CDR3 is CASSLVPVDSISGANVLTF. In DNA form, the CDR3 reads TGCGCCAGCAGCTTGGTTCCGGTGGACTCGATCTCTGGGGCCAACGTCCTGACTTTC.

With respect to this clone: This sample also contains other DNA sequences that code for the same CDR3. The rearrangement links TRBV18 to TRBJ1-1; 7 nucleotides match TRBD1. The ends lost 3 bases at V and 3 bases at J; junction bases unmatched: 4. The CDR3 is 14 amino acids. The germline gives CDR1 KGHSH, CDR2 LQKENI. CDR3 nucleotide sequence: TGTGCCAGCTCACCCCGGACAGGTGACACTGAAGCTTTCTTT. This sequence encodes CASSPRTGDTEAFF.

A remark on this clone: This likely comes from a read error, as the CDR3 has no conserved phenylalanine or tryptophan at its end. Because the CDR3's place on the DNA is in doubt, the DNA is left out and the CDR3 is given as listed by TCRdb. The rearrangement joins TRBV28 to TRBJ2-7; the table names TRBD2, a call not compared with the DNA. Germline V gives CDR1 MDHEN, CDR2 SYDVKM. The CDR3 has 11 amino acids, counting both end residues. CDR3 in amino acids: CASSSTSGRDL.